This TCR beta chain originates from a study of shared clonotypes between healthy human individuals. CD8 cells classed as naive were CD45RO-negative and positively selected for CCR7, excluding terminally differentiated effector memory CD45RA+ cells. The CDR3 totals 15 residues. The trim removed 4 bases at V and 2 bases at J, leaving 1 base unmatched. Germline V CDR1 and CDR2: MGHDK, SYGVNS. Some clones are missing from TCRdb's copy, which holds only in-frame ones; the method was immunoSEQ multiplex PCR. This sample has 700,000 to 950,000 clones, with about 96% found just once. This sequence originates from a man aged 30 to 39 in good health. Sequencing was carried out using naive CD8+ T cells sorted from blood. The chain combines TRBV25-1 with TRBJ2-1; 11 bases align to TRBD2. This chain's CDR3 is CASSGSGRAYNEQFF. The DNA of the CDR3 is TGTGCCAGCAGTGGTAGCGGGAGGGCCTACAATGAGCAGTTCTTC.